This T cell receptor (beta chain) came from a study of T cells after yellow fever vaccination. The J segment lost 7 bases and the V segment lost 0 bases, leaving 5 bases of the junction unmatched. The length of the CDR3 is 15 residues. The germline CDR1 and CDR2 sequences are SGHRS and YFSETQ. Regarding the study as a whole: The CD4 and CD8 compartments had a small share of their clonotypes in common. Reappearance after the booster was seen for most primary-vaccination clones, at 95% to 96% CD4 and 85% to 90% CD8. Abundant clonotypes from the bulk population could have been carried over as contaminants into FACS-sorted repertoires.

This clonotype was counted ten times or more. Its antigen is undetermined. TCRdb re-called the 5' RACE reads through MiXCR, storing one row per CDR3 protein. Among 50,000 or so distinct CDR3 sequences listed, roughly 7.3% were seen once. The sequenced sample was CD8+ T cells sorted from PBMCs, obtained less than 16 days after the first yellow fever vaccination. The receptor's source is a man aged 18-30 years who received the YFV17D yellow fever vaccine. This chain connects TRBV5-1 to TRBJ2-1, with 9 positions matching TRBD2. CDR3 bases: TGCGCCAGCAGCTTGGTCGGTAGCGGGGGAAATGAGCAGTTCTTC. Amino acid sequence: CASSLVGSGGNEQFF.